This is a list of T cell receptor beta chains from one sample in a study of CD8 T cells in Susac syndrome. One entry per CDR3 protein results from TCRdb running MiXCR on the immunoSEQ multiplex PCR reads. Among roughly 140,000 distinct CDR3 sequences listed, 85% to 95% were seen once. Sequencing was done on a sample of CD4+ T cells from PBMCs. These receptors all come from a human donor with Susac syndrome. Both conserved end residues are trimmed from each CDR3.

CDR3aa	v_gene	j_gene
SARIGDTQY	TRBV20-1	TRBJ2-3
ASSQENYGQQPQH	TRBV4-3	TRBJ1-5
ASSLRAGAYYT	TRBV9	TRBJ1-2
SVVGGRDEQF	TRBV29-1	TRBJ2-1
SARDPDRGTDTQY	TRBV20-1	TRBJ2-3
ASSPVGTGVLNGYT	TRBV9	TRBJ1-2
ASSIGGTRGTEAF	TRBV19	TRBJ1-1
AHSEGHANTGELF	TRBV19	TRBJ2-2
ASSDFSYEQY	TRBV10-2	TRBJ2-7
SARRGSTDTQY	TRBV20-1	TRBJ2-3
ASSHPGQGVRGELF	TRBV23-1	TRBJ2-2
SASSTVSNQPQH	TRBV20-1	TRBJ1-5
ASSDRQSYEQY	TRBV2	TRBJ2-7
ASESPGGPGYEQY	TRBV6-5	TRBJ2-7
ATSTPPSLGSGANVLT	TRBV15	TRBJ2-6
SVHSAGWADTQY	TRBV29-1	TRBJ2-3
ASSPRGGNTEAF	TRBV7-2	TRBJ1-1
ASSFLGQGTGELF	TRBV12-3/TRBV12-4	TRBJ2-2
ASSFPDEKLF	TRBV12-3/TRBV12-4	TRBJ1-4